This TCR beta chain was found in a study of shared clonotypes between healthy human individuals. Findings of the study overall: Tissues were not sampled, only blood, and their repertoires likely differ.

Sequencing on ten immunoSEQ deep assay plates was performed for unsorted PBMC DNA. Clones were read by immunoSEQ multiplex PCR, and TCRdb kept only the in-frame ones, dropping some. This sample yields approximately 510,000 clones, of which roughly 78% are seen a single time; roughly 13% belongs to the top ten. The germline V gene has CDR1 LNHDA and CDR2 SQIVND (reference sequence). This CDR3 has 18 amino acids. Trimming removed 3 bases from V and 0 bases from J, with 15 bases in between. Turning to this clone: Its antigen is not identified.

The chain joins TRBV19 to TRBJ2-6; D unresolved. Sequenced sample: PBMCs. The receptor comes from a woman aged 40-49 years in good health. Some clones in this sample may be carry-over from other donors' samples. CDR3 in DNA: TGTGCCAGTAGTATCTTCGGAGTCCAAAGCTCTGGGGCCAACGTCCTGACTTTC. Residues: CASSIFGVQSSGANVLTF.